This T cell receptor beta chain was sequenced in a study of shared clonotypes between healthy human individuals. The overall study: Those who served as donors were a couple of women and a few men between the ages of 18 and 49.

The table came from immunoSEQ multiplex PCR; TCRdb's copy has only in-frame clones and leaves some out. The sample has millions of clones, more than 80% seen once; the top ten hold about 0.41%. CD45RA-negative memory and CD45RA+ naive subsets were split from the CD4+ cells. Deletions cut 1 base from V and 2 bases from J, with 8 bases between. Germline CDR1 and CDR2: SEHNR and FQNEAQ (reference sequence). This CDR3 region has 14 residues. The chain couples TRBV7-9 to TRBJ2-5; D not resolved. The sample comprised naive CD4+ T cells from PBMCs. Documented subset: CD45RA+ positively selected. The TCR was taken from a man aged 18 to 35 in good health. Some clones in this sample may be carry-over from other donors' samples. DNA of the CDR3: TGTGCCAGCAGCTTAGAAGATCGGCAAGAGACCCAGTACTTC. Translated, it gives CASSLEDRQETQYF.